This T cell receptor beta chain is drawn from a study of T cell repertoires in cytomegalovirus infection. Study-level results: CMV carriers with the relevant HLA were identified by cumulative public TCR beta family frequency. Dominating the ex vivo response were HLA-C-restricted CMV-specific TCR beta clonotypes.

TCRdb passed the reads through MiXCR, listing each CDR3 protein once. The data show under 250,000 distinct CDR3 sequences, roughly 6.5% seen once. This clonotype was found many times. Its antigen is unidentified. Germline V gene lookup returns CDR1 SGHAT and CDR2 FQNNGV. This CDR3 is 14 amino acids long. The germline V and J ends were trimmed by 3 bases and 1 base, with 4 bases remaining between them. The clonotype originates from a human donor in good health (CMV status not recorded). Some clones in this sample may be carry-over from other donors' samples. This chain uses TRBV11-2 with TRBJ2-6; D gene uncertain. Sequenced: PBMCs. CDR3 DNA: TGTGCCAGCAGCTTTGGTTCTGGGGCCAACGTCCTGACTTTC. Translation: CASSFGSGANVLTF.